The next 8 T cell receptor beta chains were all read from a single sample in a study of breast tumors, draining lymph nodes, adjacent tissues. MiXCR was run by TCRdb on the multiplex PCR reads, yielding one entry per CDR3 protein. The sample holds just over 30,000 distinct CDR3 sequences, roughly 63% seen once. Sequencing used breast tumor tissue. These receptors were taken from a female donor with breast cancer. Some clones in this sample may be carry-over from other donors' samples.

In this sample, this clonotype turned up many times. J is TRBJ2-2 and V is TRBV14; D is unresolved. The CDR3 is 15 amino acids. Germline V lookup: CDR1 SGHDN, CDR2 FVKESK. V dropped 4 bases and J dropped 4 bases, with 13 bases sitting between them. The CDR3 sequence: CASSPYRFGTGELFF. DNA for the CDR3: TGTGCCAGCAGCCCCTACCGGTTCGGCACCGGGGAGCTGTTTTTT.

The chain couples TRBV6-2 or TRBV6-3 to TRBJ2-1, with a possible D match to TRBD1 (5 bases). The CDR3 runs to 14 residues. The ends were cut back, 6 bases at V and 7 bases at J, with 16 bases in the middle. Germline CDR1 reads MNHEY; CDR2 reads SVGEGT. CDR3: CASRNPRQGNEQFF. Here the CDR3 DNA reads TGTGCCAGCAGGAACCCAAGGCAGGGAAATGAGCAGTTCTTC.

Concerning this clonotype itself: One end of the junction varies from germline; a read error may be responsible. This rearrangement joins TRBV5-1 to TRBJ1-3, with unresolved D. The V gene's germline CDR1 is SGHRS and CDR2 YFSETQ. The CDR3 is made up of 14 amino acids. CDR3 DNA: TGCGCCAGCAGAGACGCGAGCTCTGGAAACACCATATATTTC. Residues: CASRDASSGNTIYF.

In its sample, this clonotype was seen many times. The CDR3 nucleotides read TGTGCCAGCAGTCACCCCCCTGGGGAAAAACTGTTTTTT. Encoded protein: CASSHPPGEKLFF. The gene calls are TRBV6-6 and TRBJ1-4; the D is unclear. The CDR3 runs to 13 residues. Germline V gene lookup returns CDR1 MNHNY and CDR2 SVGAGI (reference sequence). Trimming removed 5 bases at V and 8 bases at J, with 12 bases between.

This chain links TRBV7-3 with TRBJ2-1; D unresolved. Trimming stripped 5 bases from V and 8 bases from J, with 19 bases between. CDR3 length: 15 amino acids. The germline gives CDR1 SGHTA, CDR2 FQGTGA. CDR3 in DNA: TGTGCCAGCAGCCCAGTGGGCTCCATGTTAGATGAGCAGTTCTTC. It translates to CASSPVGSMLDEQFF.

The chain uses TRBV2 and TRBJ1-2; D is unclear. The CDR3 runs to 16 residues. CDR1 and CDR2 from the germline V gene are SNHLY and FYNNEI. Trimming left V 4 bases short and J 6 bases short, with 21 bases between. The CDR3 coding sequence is TGTGCCAGCAGTGTAGGGTCGGACCCTCAGTGGGATGGCTACACCTTC. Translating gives CASSVGSDPQWDGYTF.

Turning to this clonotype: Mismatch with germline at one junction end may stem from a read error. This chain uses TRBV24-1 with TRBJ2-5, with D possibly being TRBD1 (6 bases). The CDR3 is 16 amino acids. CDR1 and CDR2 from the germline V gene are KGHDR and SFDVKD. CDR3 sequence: CATSDPTLRGQEPQSF. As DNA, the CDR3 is TGTGCCACCAGTGATCCGACTCTCAGGGGACAAGAGCCCCAGTCCTTC.

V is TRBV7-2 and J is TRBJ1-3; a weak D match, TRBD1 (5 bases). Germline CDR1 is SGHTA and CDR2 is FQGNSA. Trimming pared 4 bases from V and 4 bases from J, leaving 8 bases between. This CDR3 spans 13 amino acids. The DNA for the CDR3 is TGTGCCAGCAGCTGGGGGTGGGGAAACACCATATATTTT. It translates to CASSWGWGNTIYF.